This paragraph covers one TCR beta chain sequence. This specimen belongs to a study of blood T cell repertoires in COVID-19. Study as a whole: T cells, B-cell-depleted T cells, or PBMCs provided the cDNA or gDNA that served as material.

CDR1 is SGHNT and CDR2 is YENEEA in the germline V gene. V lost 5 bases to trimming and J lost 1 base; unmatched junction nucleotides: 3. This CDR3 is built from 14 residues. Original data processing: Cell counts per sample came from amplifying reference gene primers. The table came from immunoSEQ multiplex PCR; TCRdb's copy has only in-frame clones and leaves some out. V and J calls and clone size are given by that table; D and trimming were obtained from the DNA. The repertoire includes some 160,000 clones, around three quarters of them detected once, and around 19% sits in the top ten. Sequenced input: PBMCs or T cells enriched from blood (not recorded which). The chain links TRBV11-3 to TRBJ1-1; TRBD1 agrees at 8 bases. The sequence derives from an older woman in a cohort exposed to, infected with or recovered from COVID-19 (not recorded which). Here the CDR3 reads CASSRTGTNTEAFF. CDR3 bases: TGTGCCAGCAGCCGGACAGGGACGAACACTGAAGCTTTCTTT. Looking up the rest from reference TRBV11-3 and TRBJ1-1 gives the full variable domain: EAGVVQSPRYKIIEKKQPVAFWCNPISGHNTLYWYLQNLGQGPELLIRYENEEAVDDSQLPKDRFSAERLKGVDSTLKIQPAELGDSAVYLCASSRTGTNTEAFFGQGTRLTVV.